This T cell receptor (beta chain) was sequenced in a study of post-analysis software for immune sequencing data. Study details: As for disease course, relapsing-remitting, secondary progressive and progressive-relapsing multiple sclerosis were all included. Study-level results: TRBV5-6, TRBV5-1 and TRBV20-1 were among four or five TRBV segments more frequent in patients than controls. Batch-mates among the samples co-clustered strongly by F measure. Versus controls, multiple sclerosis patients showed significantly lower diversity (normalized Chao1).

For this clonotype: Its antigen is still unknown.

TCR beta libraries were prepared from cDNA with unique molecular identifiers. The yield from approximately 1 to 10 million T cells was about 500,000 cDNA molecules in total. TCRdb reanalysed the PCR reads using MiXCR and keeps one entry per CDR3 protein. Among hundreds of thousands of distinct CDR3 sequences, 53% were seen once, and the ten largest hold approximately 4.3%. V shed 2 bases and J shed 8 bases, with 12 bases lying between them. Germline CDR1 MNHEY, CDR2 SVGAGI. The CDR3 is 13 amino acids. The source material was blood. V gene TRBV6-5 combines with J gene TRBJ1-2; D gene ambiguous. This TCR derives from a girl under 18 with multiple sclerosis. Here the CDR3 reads CASSYDRLGGYTF. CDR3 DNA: TGTGCCAGCAGTTACGATAGGCTTGGCGGCTACACCTTC.